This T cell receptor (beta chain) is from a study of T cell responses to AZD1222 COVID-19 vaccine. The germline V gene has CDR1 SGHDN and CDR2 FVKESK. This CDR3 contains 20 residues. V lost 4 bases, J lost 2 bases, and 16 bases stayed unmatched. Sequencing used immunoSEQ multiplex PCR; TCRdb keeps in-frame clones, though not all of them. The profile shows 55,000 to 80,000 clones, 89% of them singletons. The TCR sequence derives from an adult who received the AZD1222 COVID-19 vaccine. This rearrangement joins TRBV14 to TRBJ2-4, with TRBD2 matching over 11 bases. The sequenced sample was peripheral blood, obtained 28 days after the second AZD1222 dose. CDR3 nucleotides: TGTGCCAGCAGCCCCGACGTTAGGCTAGCGGGAGGTCTGACCAAAAACATTCAGTACTTC. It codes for CASSPDVRLAGGLTKNIQYF.